One and the same sample provided the 32 T cell receptor beta chains below, sequenced in a study of neurological immune-mediated disorders. TCRdb called the 5' RACE reads again in MiXCR, with one record for every CDR3 protein. The profile shows tens of thousands of distinct CDR3 sequences, 12% of them singletons. The sequenced sample was PBMCs. The receptor source for this set is a man aged 55-75 years in good health.

This clonotype was seen ten or more times. CDR3 in amino acids: CASSPPGQGHTDTQYF. For the CDR3, the DNA is TGTGCCAGCAGCCCGCCAGGACAGGGTCACACAGATACGCAGTATTTT. This rearrangement joins TRBV7-8 to TRBJ2-3; 8 bases are shared with TRBD1. V lost 5 bases, J lost 2 bases, and 9 bases stayed unmatched. CDR1 is SGHVS and CDR2 is FQNEAQ in the germline V gene. This CDR3 is built from 16 residues. Full variable domain (remainder filled in from reference TRBV7-8 and TRBJ2-3): GAGVSQSPRYKVAKRGQDVALRCDPISGHVSLFWYQQALGQGPEFLTYFQNEAQLDKSGLPSDRFFAERPEGSVSTLKIQRTQQEDSAVYLCASSPPGQGHTDTQYFGPGTRLTVL.

This clonotype was counted many times. The chain couples TRBV10-3 to TRBJ2-5, with D perhaps TRBD1 (6 bases). The CDR3 consists of 13 residues. Between the trimmed V and J ends, which lost 5 bases and 9 bases, there was a span of 16 bases. CDR1 and CDR2 (germline): ENHRY, SYGVKD. The DNA of the CDR3 is TGTGCCATCAGTTCCGGGACAAGTTCGGCCCAGTACTTC. Amino acids: CAISSGTSSAQYF.

This clonotype was counted at least ten times. This rearrangement joins TRBV2 to TRBJ2-1; 7 positions match TRBD2. Germline V gene data show CDR1 as SNHLY and CDR2 as FYNNEI. V trimming: 6 bases; J trimming: 5 bases; junction bases outside the gene matches: 10. This CDR3 region has 15 residues. CDR3 bases: TGTGCCAGCAGGGACCTAGCGGAAACGGACAATGAGCAGTTCTTC. Protein product: CASRDLAETDNEQFF.

In its sample, this clonotype was seen many times. This rearrangement joins TRBV12-3 or TRBV12-4 to TRBJ1-2; 10 nucleotides agree with TRBD1. The CDR3 spans 13 residues. Germline trimming cut 9 bases from V and 7 bases from J; bases unmatched to any gene: 8. The CDR3 sequence: CASRQGATSGYTF. The CDR3 nucleotides are TGTGCCAGTCGACAGGGGGCGACGAGTGGCTACACCTTC.

In its sample, this clonotype was seen many times. CDR3 coding DNA: TGCGCCAGCAGACAGGGGGCAGGAAACACTGAAGCTTTCTTT. This encodes CASRQGAGNTEAFF. This chain connects TRBV5-1 to TRBJ1-1, with 9 bases identical to TRBD1. Germline V lookup: CDR1 SGHRS, CDR2 YFSETQ. The CDR3 has 14 residues. V shed 5 bases and J 2 bases; nucleotides not matched to a gene: 4.

This clonotype was detected ten times or more. The chain's CDR3 is CASSVETDSYSPLHF. DNA for the CDR3: TGTGCCAGCAGCGTAGAAACAGATTCTTATTCACCCCTCCACTTT. The V gene is TRBV9, the J gene TRBJ1-6; D remains ambiguous. Deletions cut 0 bases from V and 8 bases from J, with 12 bases between. The germline V gene encodes CDR1 SGDLS and CDR2 YYNGEE. The CDR3 contains 15 residues.

The rearrangement uses TRBV20-1 and TRBJ1-5; D possibly corresponds to TRBD1 (5 bases). The CDR3 extends over 17 amino acids. Germline loops: CDR1 DFQATT, CDR2 SNEGSKA (reference sequence). V dropped 5 bases and J dropped 10 bases, with 30 bases sitting between them. Here the CDR3 DNA reads TGCAGTGCTCCTTGGGGTGGGTTCGACCGCGACAGACATCCCCAGCATTTT. Its translation is CSAPWGGFDRDRHPQHF.

Many counts were recorded for this clonotype. The rearrangement joins TRBV29-1 to TRBJ1-4; weak D call: TRBD1 (5 bases). CDR3 length: 13 amino acids. CDR1 is SQVTM and CDR2 is ANQGSEA in the germline V gene. V lost 6 bases and J lost 5, with 13 bases in between. CDR3 amino acids: CSVLGGLNEKLFF. CDR3 nucleotide sequence: TGCAGCGTGCTGGGGGGACTAAATGAAAAACTGTTTTTT. The full variable domain, its missing parts supplied by reference TRBV29-1 and TRBJ1-4, is SAVISQKPSRDICQRGTSLTIQCQVDSQVTMMFWYRQQPGQSLTLIATANQGSEATYESGFVIDKFPISRPNLTFSTLTVSNMSPEDSSIYLCSVLGGLNEKLFFGSGTQLSVL.

Many counts were recorded for this clonotype. J is TRBJ1-1 and V is TRBV5-1; D not certain. Germline V gene sequence: CDR1 SGHRS, CDR2 YFSETQ. The CDR3 is 13 residues long. V was clipped by 5 bases and J by 6 bases, with 14 bases between them. The CDR3 sequence is CASSDADGAEAFF. CDR3 DNA: TGCGCCAGCAGTGATGCGGACGGGGCTGAAGCTTTCTTT.

This clonotype occurred many times. The V call is TRBV29-1, the J call TRBJ2-5; either TRBD1 or TRBD2 may supply D (5 bases each). Germline V lookup: CDR1 SQVTM, CDR2 ANQGSEA. With 7 bases removed from V and 5 bases from J, the gap between germline ends came to 14 bases. This CDR3 is 12 amino acids long. The CDR3 here is CSAGTLAETQYF. As DNA, the CDR3 is TGCAGCGCCGGGACCCTGGCGGAGACCCAGTACTTC.

This clonotype was counted ten times or more. This sequence joins TRBV5-1 and TRBJ2-2, with 9 bases that match TRBD1. The CDR3 sequence is 16 residues long. The V segment lost 3 bases and the J segment 1 base; nucleotides outside the gene matches: 4. Looked up from germline, CDR1 is SGHRS and CDR2 is YFSETQ. DNA for the CDR3: TGCGCCAGCAGCTGGACAGGGGTCCAGAACACCGGGGAGCTGTTTTTT. It codes for CASSWTGVQNTGELFF. Full variable domain (outside the CDR3, taken from reference TRBV5-1 and TRBJ2-2): KAGVTQTPRYLIKTRGQQVTLSCSPISGHRSVSWYQQTPGQGLQFLFEYFSETQRNKGNFPGRFSGRQFSNSRSEMNVSTLELGDSALYLCASSWTGVQNTGELFFGEGSRLTVL.

Comments on this clonotype: Since the CDR3 does not end with the conserved phenylalanine or tryptophan, this likely comes from a read error. This chain connects TRBV4-2 to TRBJ1-3; a weak D match, TRBD1 (5 bases). Trimming shortened V by 5 bases and J by 8 bases, and 13 bases separated the two germline ends. CDR1 LGHNA and CDR2 YNFKEQ come from the germline V gene. The CDR3 extends over 13 amino acids. Here the CDR3 reads CASSYRKGHTIYI. The CDR3, as DNA: TGTGCCAGCAGCTACAGAAAGGGGCACACCATATATATT.

The table lists this clonotype with many counts. J is TRBJ1-6 and V is TRBV27, with D uncertain. Germline lookup yields CDR1 MNHEY and CDR2 SMNVEV (reference sequence). The V gene lost 2 bases and the J gene lost 10 bases, with 6 bases spanning the gap. The CDR3 runs to 12 residues. The chain's CDR3 is CASSLIGSPLHF. CDR3 DNA: TGTGCCAGCAGTTTAATAGGGTCACCCCTCCACTTT.

This clonotype was observed at least ten times. The chain recombines TRBV20-1 with TRBJ2-2; 9 nucleotides align to TRBD2. The V gene's germline CDR1 is DFQATT and CDR2 SNEGSKA (reference sequence). J was trimmed by 7 bases and V by 0 bases; bases with no gene match: 6. The CDR3 runs 15 residues. The CDR3 bases are TGCAGTGCTAGAGATCCGACTAGCGGTGGCGGGGAGCTGTTTTTT. Its translation: CSARDPTSGGGELFF.

This clonotype appeared many times. The chain uses TRBV6-2 or TRBV6-3 and TRBJ2-5; D unresolved. Trimming stripped 6 bases from V and 1 base from J, with 9 bases between. There are 13 residues in the CDR3. Germline V gives CDR1 MNHEY, CDR2 SVGEGT. CDR3 sequence (DNA): TGTGCCAGCAGGACGTTGACCCAAGAGACCCAGTACTTC. Its translation is CASRTLTQETQYF.

At least ten counts were recorded for this clonotype. The chain has TRBV20-1 and TRBJ2-1; 10 bases map to TRBD2. There are 16 residues in the CDR3. Germline V gives CDR1 DFQATT, CDR2 SNEGSKA (reference sequence). With 4 bases clipped from V and 4 bases from J, the junction kept 10 bases outside the gene matches. In nucleotides, the CDR3 is TGCAGTGCTATTTTTGGGGCTAGCGGGAGATACAATGAGCAGTTCTTC. Encoded protein: CSAIFGASGRYNEQFF.

This clonotype was counted at least ten times. The chain combines TRBV12-3 or TRBV12-4 with TRBJ2-7, with D tentatively TRBD2 (6 bases). V shed 3 bases and J shed 5 bases, with 11 bases lying between them. There are 13 residues in the CDR3. CDR3 in amino acids: CASSFAGSNEQYF. In nucleotides, the CDR3 is TGTGCCAGCAGTTTTGCGGGGAGCAACGAGCAGTACTTC.

This clonotype was seen only a few times. The chain carries TRBV29-1 and TRBJ2-1; D is undetermined. V was pared by 4 bases and J by 6 bases, with 13 bases between. Per the germline V gene, CDR1 is SQVTM and CDR2 is ANQGSEA. The CDR3 is 13 amino acids. The CDR3 region is CSVGGLGGNEQFF. Written as DNA, the CDR3 is TGCAGCGTTGGTGGGCTCGGCGGCAATGAGCAGTTCTTC.

This clonotype came up many times. This rearrangement joins TRBV7-3 to TRBJ2-3; 9 nucleotides match TRBD2. The CDR3 extends over 15 amino acids. V trimming: 5 bases; J trimming: 0 bases; junction bases outside the gene matches: 3. Germline V gene sequence: CDR1 SGHTA, CDR2 FQGTGA. The CDR3 spells CASSTLAGSTDTQYF. The CDR3 DNA reads as TGTGCCAGCAGCACCCTAGCGGGAAGCACAGATACGCAGTATTTT.

This clonotype was seen more than once but under ten times. This chain links TRBV7-3 with TRBJ2-1; 7 positions agree with TRBD2. With 3 bases clipped from V and 7 bases from J, the junction kept 12 bases outside the gene matches. Germline V gene data show CDR1 as SGHTA and CDR2 as FQGTGA. The CDR3 is 16 amino acids. The CDR3 is CASSFRAGADRNEQFF. CDR3 DNA: TGTGCCAGCAGCTTCCGGGCGGGAGCCGATAGAAATGAGCAGTTCTTC.

This clonotype was counted ten times or more. This chain uses TRBV7-2 with TRBJ2-7; D remains unclear. Trimming removed 5 bases at V and 5 bases at J, with 13 bases between. Germline V CDR1 and CDR2: SGHTA, FQGNSA. The length of the CDR3 is 13 residues. The CDR3 protein is CASSHPLLHEQYF. As DNA, the CDR3 is TGTGCCAGCAGCCACCCCTTGTTGCACGAGCAGTACTTC. The whole variable domain, remainder taken from reference TRBV7-2 and TRBJ2-7, is GAGVSQSPSNKVTEKGKDVELRCDPISGHTALYWYRQSLGQGLEFLIYFQGNSAPDKSGLPSDRFSAERTGGSVSTLTIQRTQQEDSAVYLCASSHPLLHEQYFGPGTRLTVT.

This clonotype was seen ten or more times. The V call is TRBV28, the J call TRBJ2-1; TRBD1 might be the D (6 bases). In germline, CDR1 is MDHEN, CDR2 SYDVKM. Between the trimmed V and J ends, which lost 6 bases and 4 bases, there was a span of 16 bases. The CDR3 is 15 amino acids. The CDR3 region is CASSVGTQIYNEQFF. The DNA for the CDR3 is TGTGCCAGCAGCGTTGGGACACAGATTTACAATGAGCAGTTCTTC.

This clonotype was seen ten or more times. The chain has TRBV5-1 and TRBJ2-3, with 7 bases matching TRBD1. Looked up from germline, CDR1 is SGHRS and CDR2 is YFSETQ. Trimming removed 3 bases from V and 3 bases from J; junction bases left unmatched: 7. The CDR3 contains 15 residues. CDR3 protein: CASSSSGQSTDTQYF. CDR3 nucleotide sequence: TGCGCCAGCAGCTCTTCGGGACAGTCAACAGATACGCAGTATTTT.

This clonotype has a count of ten or more. The chain uses TRBV5-1 and TRBJ2-1, with 10 bases aligning to TRBD2. CDR1 and CDR2 from the germline V gene are SGHRS and YFSETQ. The CDR3 totals 15 residues. J was trimmed by 5 bases and V by 0 bases; bases with no gene match: 2. CDR3 DNA sequence: TGCGCCAGCAGCTTGGGGACTAGCGGAAACAATGAGCAGTTCTTC. Amino acids: CASSLGTSGNNEQFF.

In its sample, this clonotype was seen many times. The chain's CDR3 is CSAESGLATDTQYF. The CDR3 nucleotides read TGCAGTGCTGAGAGCGGACTAGCGACAGATACGCAGTATTTT. The V call is TRBV20-1, the J call TRBJ2-3; 9 bases are a match to TRBD2. V was clipped by 5 bases and J by 3 bases; unmatched bases: 6. The germline CDR1 and CDR2 sequences are DFQATT and SNEGSKA (reference sequence). The CDR3 sequence is 14 residues long.

This clonotype was observed many times. The chain's CDR3 is CASRQNRAVYGYTF. CDR3 nucleotides: TGTGCCAGCCGTCAAAATAGGGCAGTCTATGGCTACACCTTC. V gene TRBV7-2 combines with J gene TRBJ1-2; D not certain. Trimming took 8 bases from V and 4 from J, leaving 17 bases between them. The CDR3 is 14 residues long. Germline CDR1 and CDR2: SGHTA and FQGNSA.

This clonotype was counted ten times or more. The chain employs TRBV20-1 and TRBJ2-1; no reliable D call. From germline, CDR1 is DFQATT and CDR2 SNEGSKA (reference sequence). The V and J ends lost 1 base and 4 bases respectively, with 8 bases between them. The CDR3 runs to 13 residues. The CDR3 protein is CSARGEAYNEQFF. Written as DNA, the CDR3 is TGCAGTGCTAGAGGGGAAGCTTACAATGAGCAGTTCTTC.

This clonotype was detected many times. The chain links TRBV28 to TRBJ2-7; TRBD1 agrees at 8 bases. CDR3 length: 14 amino acids. Germline CDR1 and CDR2: MDHEN and SYDVKM. Trimming at V came to 6 bases and at J to 5 bases, leaving 9 bases not matched to a gene. The CDR3 DNA sequence: TGTGCCAGCAGCCACGGACAGGGAGTAGACGAGCAGTACTTC. Encoded protein: CASSHGQGVDEQYF.

There are many counts of this clonotype. This rearrangement joins TRBV5-4 to TRBJ2-5; 10 nucleotides line up with TRBD1. Germline assignment: CDR1 SGHNT and CDR2 YYREEE (reference sequence). The CDR3 runs 14 residues. V lost 4 bases and J lost 2; bases outside the gene matches: 2. CDR3 sequence: CASSKDRGQETQYF. In DNA form, the CDR3 reads TGTGCCAGCAGCAAGGACAGGGGGCAAGAGACCCAGTACTTC.

This clonotype is labeled as medium-sized (0.01 to 0.1%). This chain uses TRBV7-9 with TRBJ2-3; no reliable D call. Trimming removed 1 base at V and 1 base at J, with 3 bases between. The CDR3 length is 13 residues. The germline V gene has CDR1 SEHNR and CDR2 FQNEAQ (reference sequence). The CDR3 sequence is CASSLGGTDTQYF. The CDR3 coding sequence is TGTGCCAGCAGCTTAGGGGGCACAGATACGCAGTATTTT.

This clonotype was seen ten or more times. V usage is TRBV29-1 and J usage is TRBJ1-2; maybe TRBD1 (6 bases). This CDR3 contains 12 residues. Germline CDR1 and CDR2: SQVTM and ANQGSEA. With 1 base removed from V and 5 bases from J, the gap between germline ends came to 8 bases. In nucleotides, the CDR3 is TGCAGCGTTGAAGGCAGGGGATATGGCTACACCTTC. Its protein product is CSVEGRGYGYTF.

This clonotype has ten or more counts. The V and J genes are TRBV28 and TRBJ2-7; TRBD2 aligns across 7 bases. Germline V gene data show CDR1 as MDHEN and CDR2 as SYDVKM. The CDR3 runs to 18 residues. V lost 2 bases to trimming and J lost 1 base; unmatched junction nucleotides: 14. CDR3 sequence (DNA): TGTGCCAGCAGTTTACGCGGGAGTGCCCCCATTTGGTCCTACGAGCAGTACTTC. It is translated as CASSLRGSAPIWSYEQYF. The complete variable domain, with remaining parts taken from reference TRBV28 and TRBJ2-7, reads DVKVTQSSRYLVKRTGEKVFLECVQDMDHENMFWYRQDPGLGLRLIYFSYDVKMKEKGDIPEGYSVSREKKERFSLILESASTNQTSMYLCASSLRGSAPIWSYEQYFGPGTRLTVT.